The 15 T cell receptor beta chains reported below all come from one sample, sequenced in a study of blood T cell repertoires in COVID-19. Using immunoSEQ multiplex PCR, the repertoire was profiled, and TCRdb retains in-frame clones only, with some absent. The sample holds over 85,000 clones, over 70% seen once. The specimen sequenced was peripheral blood. All receptors come from a man between 65 and 85 years old with acute or convalescent COVID-19.

This chain connects TRBV6-5 to TRBJ2-7, with D perhaps matching TRBD2 (6 bases). The V gene lost 6 bases and the J gene lost 1 base, with 16 bases spanning the gap. This CDR3 is 15 amino acids long. Germline V gene data show CDR1 as MNHEY and CDR2 as SVGAGI. This CDR3 is CASSPSTGRSYEQYF. CDR3 sequence (DNA): TGTGCCAGCAGCCCAAGTACGGGGAGGTCCTACGAGCAGTACTTC.

The chain is built from TRBV7-6 and TRBJ1-1, with 7 bases fitting TRBD1. The CDR3 length is 16 residues. V shed 5 bases, J shed 1 base, and the junction held 10 bases outside the gene matches. CDR1 and CDR2 from the germline V gene are SGHVS and FNYEAQ. CDR3 sequence: CASSRLQGLGNTEAFF. CDR3 in DNA: TGTGCCAGCAGCCGGCTACAGGGGTTGGGGAACACTGAAGCTTTCTTT.

This rearrangement joins TRBV10-3 to TRBJ1-6, with D possibly TRBD1 on 5 matching bases. V lost 3 bases and J 7 bases, leaving 19 bases between the germline ends. The CDR3 contains 17 residues. Germline assignment: CDR1 ENHRY and CDR2 SYGVKD. The CDR3 DNA reads as TGTGCCATCAGTGATTTAGGCAGGGCCGTTGAAAATTCACCCCTCCACTTT. It translates to CAISDLGRAVENSPLHF.

This chain joins TRBV5-1 and TRBJ1-1; D possibly corresponds to TRBD1 (6 bases). The length of the CDR3 is 13 residues. V was clipped by 5 bases and J by 1 base, with 9 bases between them. Germline-derived CDR1 and CDR2 are SGHRS and YFSETQ. The DNA for the CDR3 is TGCGCCAGCAGACCACAGGGGAACACTGAAGCTTTCTTT. Translated: CASRPQGNTEAFF. Based on the CDR3 plus reference TRBV5-1 and TRBJ1-1, the full variable domain is KAGVTQTPRYLIKTRGQQVTLSCSPISGHRSVSWYQQTPGQGLQFLFEYFSETQRNKGNFPGRFSGRQFSNSRSEMNVSTLELGDSALYLCASRPQGNTEAFFGQGTRLTVV.

As DNA, the CDR3 is TGTGCCAGCAGTTTTGTGGAGGAGACCCAGTACTTC. Translated, it gives CASSFVEETQYF. The chain joins TRBV28 to TRBJ2-5; no clear D gene. The V end lost 3 bases, the J end lost 5 bases, and 7 bases lay between the germline ends. Germline V lookup: CDR1 MDHEN, CDR2 SYDVKM. The CDR3 contains 12 residues. Filled out from reference TRBV28 and TRBJ2-5, the complete variable domain reads DVKVTQSSRYLVKRTGEKVFLECVQDMDHENMFWYRQDPGLGLRLIYFSYDVKMKEKGDIPEGYSVSREKKERFSLILESASTNQTSMYLCASSFVEETQYFGPGTRLLVL.

This clone has just a few counts. The chain carries TRBV7-9 and TRBJ1-2, with D possibly TRBD1 on 5 matching bases. Trimming stripped 5 bases from V and 7 bases from J, with 11 bases between. This CDR3 is 12 amino acids long. Per the germline V gene, CDR1 is SEHNR and CDR2 is FQNEAQ (reference sequence). The CDR3 region is CASSRGEIGYTF. CDR3 DNA: TGTGCCAGCAGCCGGGGGGAAATTGGCTACACCTTC.

The chain carries TRBV6-5 and TRBJ2-5; D gene uncertain. Germline CDR1 is MNHEY and CDR2 is SVGAGI. The germline V and J ends were trimmed by 5 bases and 1 base, with 11 bases remaining between them. This CDR3 has 14 amino acids. CDR3 sequence (DNA): TGTGCCAGCAGTCCCGGTGGGCCCCAAGAGACCCAGTACTTC. Residues: CASSPGGPQETQYF.

This chain joins TRBV5-1 and TRBJ2-7; 9 bases fit TRBD2. Trimming removed 3 bases from V and 2 bases from J; junction bases left unmatched: 9. The CDR3 sequence is 16 residues long. Looked up from germline, CDR1 is SGHRS and CDR2 is YFSETQ. CDR3 amino acids: CASSSSGGSTTYEQYF. The CDR3 DNA reads TGCGCCAGCAGCTCCAGCGGGGGGTCTACGACCTACGAGCAGTACTTC.

This sequence joins TRBV28 and TRBJ1-1, with 8 bases that match TRBD1. This CDR3 has 11 residues. V shed 6 bases and J 11 bases; nucleotides not matched to a gene: 5. Looked up from germline, CDR1 is MDHEN and CDR2 is SYDVKM. For the CDR3, the DNA is TGTGCCAGCAGGGCGACAGGGGTGGCTTTCTTT. Translation gives CASRATGVAFF. Complete variable domain (other parts from reference TRBV28 and TRBJ1-1): DVKVTQSSRYLVKRTGEKVFLECVQDMDHENMFWYRQDPGLGLRLIYFSYDVKMKEKGDIPEGYSVSREKKERFSLILESASTNQTSMYLCASRATGVAFFGQGTRLTVV.

This clone occurred once. The chain links TRBV10-3 to TRBJ2-5; TRBD2 matches at 9 bases. This CDR3 is built from 13 residues. Germline lookup yields CDR1 ENHRY and CDR2 SYGVKD. The V segment lost 8 bases and the J segment 6 bases; nucleotides outside the gene matches: 7. The CDR3: CAIGDSGSQTQYF. CDR3 DNA: TGTGCCATCGGAGATAGCGGGAGTCAGACCCAGTACTTC.

CDR3 sequence: CSSDRVPEQYF. DNA for the CDR3: TGCAGTTCCGACAGGGTCCCCGAGCAGTACTTC. This sequence joins TRBV20-1 and TRBJ2-7, with 7 bases aligning to TRBD1. Germline values: CDR1 DFQATT, CDR2 SNEGSKA (reference sequence). The CDR3 covers 11 residues. V lost 8 bases and J lost 6; bases outside the gene matches: 7.

The V gene is TRBV11-2, the J gene TRBJ2-7, with TRBD2 matching 13 bases. The CDR3 runs to 17 residues. V was clipped by 2 bases and J by 2 bases; unmatched bases: 6. CDR1 and CDR2 (germline): SGHAT, FQNNGV. CDR3 nucleotide sequence: TGTGCCAGCAGCTTAAGGACTAGCGGGAGCCACCCCTACGAGCAGTACTTC. Amino acids: CASSLRTSGSHPYEQYF.

The V and J genes are TRBV5-1 and TRBJ2-3; 7 bases are shared with TRBD2. The V gene end was trimmed by 5 bases and the J gene end by 1 base; junction bases not matched to a gene: 4. CDR3 length equals 14 residues. Germline V gene sequence: CDR1 SGHRS, CDR2 YFSETQ. CDR3 amino acids: CASRTRGGTDTQYF. CDR3 bases: TGCGCCAGCAGGACACGGGGGGGCACAGATACGCAGTATTTT.

The J gene is TRBJ2-7, the V gene TRBV2; TRBD2 is a possible D gene (5 bases). CDR3 length: 13 amino acids. V dropped 5 bases and J dropped 3 bases, with 11 bases sitting between them. CDR1 is SNHLY, CDR2 FYNNEI, per germline. The CDR3 is CASSLGRDYEQYF. DNA for the CDR3: TGTGCCAGCAGTTTAGGACGGGACTACGAGCAGTACTTC.

J is TRBJ1-5 and V is TRBV3-1 (or the pseudogene TRBV3-2), with D perhaps TRBD1 (5 bases). Per the germline V gene, CDR1 is LGHDT and CDR2 is YNNKEL (reference sequence). The CDR3 is 15 amino acids. V was clipped by 1 base and J by 2 bases, with 9 bases between them. The CDR3 DNA is TGTGCCAGCAGCCAAGCGAAACAGGGCAATCAGCCCCAGCATTTT. It is translated as CASSQAKQGNQPQHF.